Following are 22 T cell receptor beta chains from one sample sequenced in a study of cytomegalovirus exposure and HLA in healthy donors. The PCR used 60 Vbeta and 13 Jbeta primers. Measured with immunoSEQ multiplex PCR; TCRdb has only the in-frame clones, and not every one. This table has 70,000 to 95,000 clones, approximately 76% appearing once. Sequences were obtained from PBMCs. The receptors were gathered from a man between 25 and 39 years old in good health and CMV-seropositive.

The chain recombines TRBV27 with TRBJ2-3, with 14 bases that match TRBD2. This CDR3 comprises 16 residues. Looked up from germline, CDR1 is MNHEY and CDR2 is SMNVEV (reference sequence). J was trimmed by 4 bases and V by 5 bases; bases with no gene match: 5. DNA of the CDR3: TGTGCCAGCAGTCCTAGACTAGCGGGGGGGCCAGATACGCAGTATTTT. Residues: CASSPRLAGGPDTQYF.

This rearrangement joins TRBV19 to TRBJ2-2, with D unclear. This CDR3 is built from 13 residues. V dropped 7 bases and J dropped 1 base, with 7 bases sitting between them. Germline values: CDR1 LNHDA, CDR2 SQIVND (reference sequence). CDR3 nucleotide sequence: TGTGCCAGTAAACCCGGGAACACCGGGGAGCTGTTTTTT. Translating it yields CASKPGNTGELFF.

The CDR3 spells CASSLGDRDGETQYF. The CDR3 coding sequence is TGTGCCAGCAGCTTAGGGGACAGGGACGGGGAGACCCAGTACTTC. V usage is TRBV7-9 and J usage is TRBJ2-5; the match to TRBD1 covers 9 bases. The length of the CDR3 is 15 residues. After removal of 1 base from V and 5 bases from J, the junction contained 5 bases not matched to a gene. Germline V gives CDR1 SEHNR, CDR2 FQNEAQ (reference sequence).

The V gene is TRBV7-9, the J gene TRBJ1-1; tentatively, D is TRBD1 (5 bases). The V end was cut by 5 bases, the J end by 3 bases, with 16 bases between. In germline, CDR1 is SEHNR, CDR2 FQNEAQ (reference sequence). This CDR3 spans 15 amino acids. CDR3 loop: CASSQEVQGYTEAFF. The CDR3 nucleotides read TGTGCCAGCAGCCAAGAGGTCCAGGGCTACACTGAAGCTTTCTTT.

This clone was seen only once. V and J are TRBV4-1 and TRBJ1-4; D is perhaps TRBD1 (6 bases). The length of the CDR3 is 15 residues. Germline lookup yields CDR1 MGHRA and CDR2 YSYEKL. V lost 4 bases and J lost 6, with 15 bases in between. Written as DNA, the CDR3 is TGCGCCAGCAGCCGACGGGGCAGGGGAGATGAAAAACTGTTTTTT. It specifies CASSRRGRGDEKLFF.

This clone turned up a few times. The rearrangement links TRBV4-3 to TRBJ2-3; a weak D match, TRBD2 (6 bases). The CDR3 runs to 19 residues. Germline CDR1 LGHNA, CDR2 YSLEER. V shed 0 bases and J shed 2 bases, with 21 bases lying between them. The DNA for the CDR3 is TGCGCCAGCAGCCAAGATCCCCTTGCGGGGCGGGCTAACACAGATACGCAGTATTTT. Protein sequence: CASSQDPLAGRANTDTQYF.

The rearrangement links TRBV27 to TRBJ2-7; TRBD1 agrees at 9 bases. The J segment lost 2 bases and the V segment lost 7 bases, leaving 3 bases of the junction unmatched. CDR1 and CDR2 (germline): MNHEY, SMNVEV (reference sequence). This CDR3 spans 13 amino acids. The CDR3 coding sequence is TGTGCCAGCAAACGACAGGGGGCCTACGAGCAGTACGTC. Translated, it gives CASKRQGAYEQYV.

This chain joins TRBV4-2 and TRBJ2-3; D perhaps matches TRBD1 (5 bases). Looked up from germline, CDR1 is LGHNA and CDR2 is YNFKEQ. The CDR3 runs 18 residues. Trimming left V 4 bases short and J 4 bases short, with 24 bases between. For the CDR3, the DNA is TGTGCCAGCAGCCCCCAAAGCAGTGGCAGGGTTTATCCAGATACGCAGTATTTT. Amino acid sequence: CASSPQSSGRVYPDTQYF.

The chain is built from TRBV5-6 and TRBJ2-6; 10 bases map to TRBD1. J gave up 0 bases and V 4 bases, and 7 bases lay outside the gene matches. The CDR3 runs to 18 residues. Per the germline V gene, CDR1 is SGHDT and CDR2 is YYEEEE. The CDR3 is CASSVPGQGISGANVLTF. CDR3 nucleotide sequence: TGTGCCAGCAGCGTTCCGGGACAGGGGATCTCTGGGGCCAACGTCCTGACTTTC.

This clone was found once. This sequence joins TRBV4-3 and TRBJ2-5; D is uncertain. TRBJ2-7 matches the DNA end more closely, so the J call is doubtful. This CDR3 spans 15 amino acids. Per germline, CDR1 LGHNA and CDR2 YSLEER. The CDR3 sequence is CASSLSWAAPYEQYF. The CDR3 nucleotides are TGCGCCAGCAGCCTTTCCTGGGCAGCCCCCTACGAGCAGTACTTC.

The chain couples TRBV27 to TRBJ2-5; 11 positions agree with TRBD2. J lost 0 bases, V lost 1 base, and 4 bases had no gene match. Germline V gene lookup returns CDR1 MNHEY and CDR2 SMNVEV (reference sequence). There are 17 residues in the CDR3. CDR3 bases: TGTGCCAGCAGTTTATTCGGGACTAGCGGCAACCAAGAGACCCAGTACTTC. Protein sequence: CASSLFGTSGNQETQYF.

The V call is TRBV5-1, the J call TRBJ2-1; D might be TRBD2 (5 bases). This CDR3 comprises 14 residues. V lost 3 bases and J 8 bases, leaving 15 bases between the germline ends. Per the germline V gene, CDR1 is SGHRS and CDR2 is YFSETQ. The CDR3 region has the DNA TGCGCCAGCAGCTATACGCCGATGGGAGATGAGCAGTTCTTC. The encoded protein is CASSYTPMGDEQFF.

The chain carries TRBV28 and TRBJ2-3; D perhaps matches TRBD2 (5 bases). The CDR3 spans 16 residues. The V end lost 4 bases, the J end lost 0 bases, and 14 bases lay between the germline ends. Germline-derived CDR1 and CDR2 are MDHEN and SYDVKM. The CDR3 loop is CASSSPSRTSTDTQYF. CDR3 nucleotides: TGTGCCAGCAGTTCCCCCTCGCGGACTAGCACAGATACGCAGTATTTT.

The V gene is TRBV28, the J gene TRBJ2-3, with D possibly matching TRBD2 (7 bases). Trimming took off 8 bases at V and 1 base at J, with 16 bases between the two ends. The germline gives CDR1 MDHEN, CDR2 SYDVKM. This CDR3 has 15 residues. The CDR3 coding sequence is TGTGCCAGCGTACGGGGAGGGGGGCGCACAGATACGCAGTATTTT. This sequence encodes CASVRGGGRTDTQYF. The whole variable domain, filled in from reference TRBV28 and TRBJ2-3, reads DVKVTQSSRYLVKRTGEKVFLECVQDMDHENMFWYRQDPGLGLRLIYFSYDVKMKEKGDIPEGYSVSREKKERFSLILESASTNQTSMYLCASVRGGGRTDTQYFGPGTRLTVL.

CDR3 in DNA: TGTGCCAGCAGACAAAAAGTCGCCACCCCGGGGACTGAAGCTTTCTTT. The encoded protein is CASRQKVATPGTEAFF. V usage is TRBV11-1 and J usage is TRBJ1-1; D is unresolved. The CDR3 runs to 16 residues. CDR1 SGHAT and CDR2 FQDESV come from the germline V gene (reference sequence). Trimming left V 6 bases short and J 5 bases short, with 22 bases between.

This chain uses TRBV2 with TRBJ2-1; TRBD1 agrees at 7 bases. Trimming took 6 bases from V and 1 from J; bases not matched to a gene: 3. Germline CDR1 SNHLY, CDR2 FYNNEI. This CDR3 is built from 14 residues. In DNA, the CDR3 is TGTGCCAGCAGACCGACAGGGTCCTACAATGAGCAGTTCTTC. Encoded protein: CASRPTGSYNEQFF.

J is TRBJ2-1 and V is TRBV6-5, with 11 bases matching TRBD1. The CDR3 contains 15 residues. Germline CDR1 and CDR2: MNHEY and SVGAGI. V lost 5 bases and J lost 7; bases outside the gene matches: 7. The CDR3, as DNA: TGTGCCAGCAGTATTGGACAGGGGGCGCGGAATGAGCAGTTCTTC. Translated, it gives CASSIGQGARNEQFF.

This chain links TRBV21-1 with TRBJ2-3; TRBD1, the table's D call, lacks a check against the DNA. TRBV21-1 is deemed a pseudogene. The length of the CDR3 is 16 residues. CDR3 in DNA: TGTGCCAGCACCACCGCGGGCAGGGGTTACACAGATACGCAGTATTTT. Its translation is CASTTAGRGYTDTQYF.

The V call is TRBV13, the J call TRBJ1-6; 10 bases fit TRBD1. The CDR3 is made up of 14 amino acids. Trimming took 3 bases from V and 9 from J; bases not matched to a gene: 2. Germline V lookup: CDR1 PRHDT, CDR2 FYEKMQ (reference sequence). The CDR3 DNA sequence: TGTGCCAGCAGCTTGGGGACAGGGGCTTCACCCCTCCACTTT. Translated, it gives CASSLGTGASPLHF.

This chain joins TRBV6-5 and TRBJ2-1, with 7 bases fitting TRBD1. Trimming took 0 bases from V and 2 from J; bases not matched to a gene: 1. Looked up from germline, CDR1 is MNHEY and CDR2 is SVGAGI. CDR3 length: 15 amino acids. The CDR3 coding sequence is TGTGCCAGCAGTTACTCGGACAGGCCCTACAATGAGCAGTTCTTC. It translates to CASSYSDRPYNEQFF.

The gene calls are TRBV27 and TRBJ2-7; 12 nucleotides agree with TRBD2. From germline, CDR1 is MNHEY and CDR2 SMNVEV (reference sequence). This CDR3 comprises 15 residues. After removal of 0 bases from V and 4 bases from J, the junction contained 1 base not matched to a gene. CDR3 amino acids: CASSLSGTSGYEQYF. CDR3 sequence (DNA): TGTGCCAGCAGTTTATCCGGGACTAGCGGGTACGAGCAGTACTTC.

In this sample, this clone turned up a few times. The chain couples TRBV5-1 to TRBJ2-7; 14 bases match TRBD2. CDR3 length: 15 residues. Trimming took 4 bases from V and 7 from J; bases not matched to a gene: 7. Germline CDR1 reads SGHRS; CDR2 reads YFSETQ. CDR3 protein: CASSMGLAGVVEQYF. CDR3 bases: TGCGCCAGCAGCATGGGACTAGCGGGAGTAGTAGAGCAGTACTTC.